This is a list of T cell receptor beta chains from one sample in a study of read filtering for tumor transcriptome and immune sequencing. TCRdb analysed the reads with MiXCR anew, one entry per CDR3 protein. The sample has about 58,000 distinct CDR3 sequences, 9% to 15% seen once; the top ten hold roughly 16%. The specimen was a population of CD138-negative cells sorted from bone marrow. The receptors derive from a donor at least 40 years old with multiple myeloma. The CDR3 runs from the conserved cysteine through the conserved F or W. A D gene is named only where the DNA matches it firmly. Some rows mark clone size as missing; the rest say once, few, many or name a class of expanded clone.

J gene | V gene | D gene | clone size | CDR3 length | CDR3 protein | CDR3 DNA
TRBJ1-5 | TRBV7-8 | NA | many | 17 | CASSFRDNRYSNQPQHF | TGTGCCAGCAGTTTCCGGGACAATAGATATAGCAATCAGCCCCAGCATTTT
TRBJ2-7 | TRBV20-1 | NA | many | 9 | CSANPEQYF | TGCAGTGCTAACCCCGAGCAGTACTTC
TRBJ1-5 | TRBV7-9 | NA | many | 16 | CASSLAQAVGNQPQHF | TGTGCCAGCAGCTTAGCGCAGGCAGTAGGCAATCAGCCCCAGCATTTT
TRBJ2-7 | TRBV7-9 | NA | many | 17 | CASSTPGRRQLTYEQYF | TGTGCCAGCAGCACCCCGGGAAGACGGCAACTTACCTACGAGCAGTACTTC
TRBJ1-1 | TRBV5-5 | NA | NA | 12 | CASSTRPTEAFF | TGTGCCAGCAGCACACGTCCCACTGAAGCTTTCTTT
TRBJ2-3 | TRBV5-1 | TRBD1 | many | 15 | CASSMGQGATDTQYF | TGCGCCAGCAGCATGGGACAGGGGGCAACTGATACGCAGTATTTT
TRBJ2-2 | TRBV28 | NA | NA | 13 | CASSFPLTGELFF | TGTGCCAGCAGTTTCCCCCTCACCGGGGAGCTGTTTTTT
TRBJ2-1 | TRBV24-1 | TRBD1 | many | 14 | CATKSSDRGNEQFF | TGTGCCACCAAATCGTCGGACAGGGGTAATGAGCAGTTCTTC
TRBJ2-2 | TRBV10-3 | NA | many | 15 | CAISAATLNTGELFF | TGTGCCATCAGTGCAGCGACGCTGAACACCGGGGAGCTGTTTTTT
TRBJ2-1 | TRBV7-8 | TRBD2 | NA | 16 | CASHLLAGGLANEQLF | TGTGCCAGCCACTTGTTAGCGGGGGGACTAGCCAATGAGCAGCTCTTC
TRBJ1-2 | TRBV5-1 | TRBD1 | many | 15 | CASSRRQGVNYGYTF | TGCGCCAGCAGCCGTCGACAGGGAGTGAACTATGGCTACACCTTC